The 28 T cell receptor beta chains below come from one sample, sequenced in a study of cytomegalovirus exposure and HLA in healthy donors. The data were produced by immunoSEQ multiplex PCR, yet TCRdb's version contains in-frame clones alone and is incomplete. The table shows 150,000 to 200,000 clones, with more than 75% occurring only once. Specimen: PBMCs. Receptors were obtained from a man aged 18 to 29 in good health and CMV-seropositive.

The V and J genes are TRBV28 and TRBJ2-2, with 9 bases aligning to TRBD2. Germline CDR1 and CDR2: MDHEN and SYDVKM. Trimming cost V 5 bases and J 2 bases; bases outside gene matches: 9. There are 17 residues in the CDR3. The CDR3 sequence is CASSPPTSGRNTGELFF. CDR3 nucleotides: TGTGCCAGCAGTCCCCCAACTAGCGGGCGAAACACCGGGGAGCTGTTTTTT.

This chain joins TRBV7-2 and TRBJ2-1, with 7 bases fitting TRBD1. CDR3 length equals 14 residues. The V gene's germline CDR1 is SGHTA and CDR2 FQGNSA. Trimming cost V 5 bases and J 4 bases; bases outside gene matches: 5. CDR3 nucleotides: TGTGCCAGCAGCCCGGGACAGCTTTACAATGAGCAGTTCTTC. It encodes CASSPGQLYNEQFF. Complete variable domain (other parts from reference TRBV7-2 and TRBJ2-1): GAGVSQSPSNKVTEKGKDVELRCDPISGHTALYWYRQSLGQGLEFLIYFQGNSAPDKSGLPSDRFSAERTGGSVSTLTIQRTQQEDSAVYLCASSPGQLYNEQFFGPGTRLTVL.

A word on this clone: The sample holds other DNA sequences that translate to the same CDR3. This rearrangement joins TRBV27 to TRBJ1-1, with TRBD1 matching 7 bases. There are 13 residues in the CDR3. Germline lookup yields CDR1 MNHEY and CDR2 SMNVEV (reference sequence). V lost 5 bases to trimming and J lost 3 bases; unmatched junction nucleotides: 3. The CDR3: CASSHRGDTEAFF. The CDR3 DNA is TGTGCCAGCAGTCACAGGGGTGACACTGAAGCTTTCTTT.

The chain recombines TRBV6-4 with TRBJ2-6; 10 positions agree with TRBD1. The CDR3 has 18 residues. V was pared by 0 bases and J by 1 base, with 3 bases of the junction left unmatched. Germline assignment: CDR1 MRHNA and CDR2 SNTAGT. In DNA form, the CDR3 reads TGTGCCAGCAGTGACTCGGGACAGGGGCCTTCTGGGGCCAACGTCCTGACTTTC. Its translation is CASSDSGQGPSGANVLTF.

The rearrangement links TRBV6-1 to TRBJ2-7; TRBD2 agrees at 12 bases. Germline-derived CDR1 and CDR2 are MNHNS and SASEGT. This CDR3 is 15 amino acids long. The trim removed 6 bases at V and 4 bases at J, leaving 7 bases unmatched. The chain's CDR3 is CASRAPTSGRYEQYF. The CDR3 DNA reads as TGTGCCAGCAGGGCCCCGACTAGCGGGAGATACGAGCAGTACTTC.

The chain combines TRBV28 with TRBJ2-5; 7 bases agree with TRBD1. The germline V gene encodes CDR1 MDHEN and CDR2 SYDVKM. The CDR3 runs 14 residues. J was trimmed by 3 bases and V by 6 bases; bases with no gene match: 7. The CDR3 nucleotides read TGTGCCAGCAGGGAACAGGGGTTTGAAGAGACCCAGTACTTC. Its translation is CASREQGFEETQYF.

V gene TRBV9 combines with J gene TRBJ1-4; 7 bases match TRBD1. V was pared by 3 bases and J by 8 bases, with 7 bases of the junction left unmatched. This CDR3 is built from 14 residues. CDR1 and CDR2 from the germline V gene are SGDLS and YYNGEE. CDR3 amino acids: CASSGTGGEEKLFF. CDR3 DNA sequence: TGTGCCAGCAGCGGGACAGGAGGTGAGGAAAAACTGTTTTTT.

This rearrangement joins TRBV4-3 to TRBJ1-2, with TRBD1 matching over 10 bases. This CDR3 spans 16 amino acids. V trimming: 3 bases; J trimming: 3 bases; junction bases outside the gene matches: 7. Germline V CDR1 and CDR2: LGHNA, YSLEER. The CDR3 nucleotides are TGCGCCAGCAGCCAGGTCGGGACAGGGGAATACTATGGCTACACCTTC. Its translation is CASSQVGTGEYYGYTF.

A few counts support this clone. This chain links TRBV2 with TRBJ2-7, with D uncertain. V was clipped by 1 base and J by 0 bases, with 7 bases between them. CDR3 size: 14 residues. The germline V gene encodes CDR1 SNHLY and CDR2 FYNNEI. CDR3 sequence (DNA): TGTGCCAGCAGTGAAGGTCCTAGCTCCTACGAGCAGTACTTC. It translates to CASSEGPSSYEQYF.

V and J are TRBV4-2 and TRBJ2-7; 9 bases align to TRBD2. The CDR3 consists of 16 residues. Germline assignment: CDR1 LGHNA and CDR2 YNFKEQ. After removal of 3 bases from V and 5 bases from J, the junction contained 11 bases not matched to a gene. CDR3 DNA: TGTGCCAGCAGCCACGTCCTAGCGGGAAGGAACAACGAGCAGTACTTC. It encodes CASSHVLAGRNNEQYF.

The CDR3 DNA reads as TGTGCCAGCAGCGTAGTAGAGGGTTGGGGATATGAGCAGTTCTTC. Protein sequence: CASSVVEGWGYEQFF. V and J are TRBV9 and TRBJ2-1; TRBD2 might be the D (5 bases). Trimming stripped 0 bases from V and 8 bases from J, with 15 bases between. CDR3 length: 15 residues. Germline-derived CDR1 and CDR2 are SGDLS and YYNGEE.

The DNA of the CDR3 is TGTGCCAGCAGTGAAGCGAGTAGCGGGATCCTAGGGAGTACGCAGTATTTT. Translated: CASSEASSGILGSTQYF. The V and J genes are TRBV2 and TRBJ2-3; 8 positions agree with TRBD2. The ends lost 0 bases at V and 8 bases at J; junction bases unmatched: 13. Germline V gives CDR1 SNHLY, CDR2 FYNNEI. The CDR3 contains 17 residues.

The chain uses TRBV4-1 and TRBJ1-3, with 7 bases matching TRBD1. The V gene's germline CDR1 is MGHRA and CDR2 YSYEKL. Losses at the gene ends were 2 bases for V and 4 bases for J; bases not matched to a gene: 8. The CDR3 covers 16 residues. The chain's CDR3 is CASSQLTGAAGNTIYF. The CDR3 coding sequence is TGCGCCAGCAGCCAACTTACAGGGGCCGCAGGAAACACCATATATTTT.

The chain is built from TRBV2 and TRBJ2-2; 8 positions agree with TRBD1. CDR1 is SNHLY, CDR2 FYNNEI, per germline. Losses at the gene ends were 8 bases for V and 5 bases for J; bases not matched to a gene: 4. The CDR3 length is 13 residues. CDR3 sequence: CASFRGPTGELFF. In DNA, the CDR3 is TGTGCCAGCTTCAGGGGGCCGACCGGGGAGCTGTTTTTT.

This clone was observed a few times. This CDR3 is CASSVALGENTGELFF. Written as DNA, the CDR3 is TGTGCCAGCAGCGTAGCCCTAGGGGAGAACACCGGGGAGCTGTTTTTT. The chain links TRBV9 to TRBJ2-2; D is perhaps TRBD1 (5 bases). V was cut by 0 bases and J by 1 base, with 10 bases left in between. This CDR3 contains 16 residues. CDR1 is SGDLS, CDR2 YYNGEE, per germline.

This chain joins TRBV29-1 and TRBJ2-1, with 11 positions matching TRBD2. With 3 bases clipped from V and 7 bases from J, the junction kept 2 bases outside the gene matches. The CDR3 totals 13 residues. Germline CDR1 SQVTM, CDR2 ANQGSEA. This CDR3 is CSVDSSGRNEQFF. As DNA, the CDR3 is TGCAGCGTTGATTCTAGCGGGAGGAATGAGCAGTTCTTC.

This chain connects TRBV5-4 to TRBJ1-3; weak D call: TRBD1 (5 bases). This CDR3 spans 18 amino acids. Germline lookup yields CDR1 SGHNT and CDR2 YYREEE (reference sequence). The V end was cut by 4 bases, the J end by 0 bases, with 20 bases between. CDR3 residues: CASSPIPGLQSSGNTIYF. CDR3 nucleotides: TGTGCCAGCAGCCCCATACCGGGACTTCAGAGCTCTGGAAACACCATATATTTT.

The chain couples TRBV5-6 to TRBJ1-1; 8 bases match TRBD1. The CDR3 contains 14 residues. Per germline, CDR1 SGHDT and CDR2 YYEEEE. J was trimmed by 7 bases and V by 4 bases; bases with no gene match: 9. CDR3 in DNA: TGTGCCAGCAGCGGCGACAGGGGCCTGGGTGAAGCTTTCTTT. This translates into CASSGDRGLGEAFF.

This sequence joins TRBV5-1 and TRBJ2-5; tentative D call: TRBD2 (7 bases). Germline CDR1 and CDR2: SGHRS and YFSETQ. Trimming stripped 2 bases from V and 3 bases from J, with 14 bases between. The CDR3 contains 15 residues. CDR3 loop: CASSFRGGGEETQYF. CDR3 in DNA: TGCGCCAGCAGCTTCAGGGGAGGGGGTGAAGAGACCCAGTACTTC.

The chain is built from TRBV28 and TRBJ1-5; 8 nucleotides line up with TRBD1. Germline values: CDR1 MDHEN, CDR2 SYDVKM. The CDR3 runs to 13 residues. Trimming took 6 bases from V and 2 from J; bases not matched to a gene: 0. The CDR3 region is CASRQGGNQPQHF. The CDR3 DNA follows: TGTGCCAGCAGACAGGGGGGCAATCAGCCCCAGCATTTT. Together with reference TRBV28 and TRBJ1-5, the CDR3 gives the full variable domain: DVKVTQSSRYLVKRTGEKVFLECVQDMDHENMFWYRQDPGLGLRLIYFSYDVKMKEKGDIPEGYSVSREKKERFSLILESASTNQTSMYLCASRQGGNQPQHFGDGTRLSIL.

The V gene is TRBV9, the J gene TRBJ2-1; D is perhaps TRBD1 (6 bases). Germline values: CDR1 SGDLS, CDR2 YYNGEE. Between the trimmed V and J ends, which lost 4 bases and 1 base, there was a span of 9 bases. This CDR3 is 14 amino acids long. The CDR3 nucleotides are TGTGCCAGCAGCACCGGACAGTCCTACAATGAGCAGTTCTTC. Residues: CASSTGQSYNEQFF.

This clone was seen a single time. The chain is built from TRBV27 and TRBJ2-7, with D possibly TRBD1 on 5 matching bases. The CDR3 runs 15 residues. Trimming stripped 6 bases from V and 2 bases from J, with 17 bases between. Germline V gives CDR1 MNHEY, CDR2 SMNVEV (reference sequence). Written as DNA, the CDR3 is TGTGCCAGCAGACAAACAGGTGGGCAGGCCTACGAGCAGTACTTC. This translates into CASRQTGGQAYEQYF.

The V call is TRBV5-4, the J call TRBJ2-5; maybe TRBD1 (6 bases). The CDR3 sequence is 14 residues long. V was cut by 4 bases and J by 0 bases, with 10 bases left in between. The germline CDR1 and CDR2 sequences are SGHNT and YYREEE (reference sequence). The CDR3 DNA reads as TGTGCCAGCAGCCCGGACAGCTACCAAGAGACCCAGTACTTC. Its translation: CASSPDSYQETQYF.

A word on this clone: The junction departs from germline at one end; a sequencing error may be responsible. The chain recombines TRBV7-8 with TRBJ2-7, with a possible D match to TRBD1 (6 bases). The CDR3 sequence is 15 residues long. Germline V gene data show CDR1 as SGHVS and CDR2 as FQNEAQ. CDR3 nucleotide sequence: TGTGCCAGCAACTTAGGGTTTCAGGGGATAGACGAGCAGTACTTC. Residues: CASNLGFQGIDEQYF.

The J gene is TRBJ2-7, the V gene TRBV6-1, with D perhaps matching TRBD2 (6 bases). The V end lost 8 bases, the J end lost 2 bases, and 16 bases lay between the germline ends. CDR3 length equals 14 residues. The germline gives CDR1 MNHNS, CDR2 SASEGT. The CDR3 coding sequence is TGTGCCAGCGCCGCAGCGGGTCTCGCCTACGAGCAGTACTTC. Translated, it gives CASAAAGLAYEQYF.

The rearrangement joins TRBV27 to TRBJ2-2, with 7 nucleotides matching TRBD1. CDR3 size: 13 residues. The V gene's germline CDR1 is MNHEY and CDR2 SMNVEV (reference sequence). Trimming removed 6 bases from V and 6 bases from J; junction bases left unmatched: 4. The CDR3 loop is CASRTGLAGELFF. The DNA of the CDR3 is TGTGCCAGCAGGACAGGGTTGGCCGGGGAGCTGTTTTTT.

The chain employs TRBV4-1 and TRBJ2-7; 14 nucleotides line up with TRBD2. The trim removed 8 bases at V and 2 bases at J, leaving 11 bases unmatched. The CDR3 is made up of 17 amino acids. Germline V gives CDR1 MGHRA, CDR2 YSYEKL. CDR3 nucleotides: TGCGCCAGCGCGGACCCACCGGGACTAGCGGGAGCCTACGAGCAGTACTTC. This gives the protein CASADPPGLAGAYEQYF.

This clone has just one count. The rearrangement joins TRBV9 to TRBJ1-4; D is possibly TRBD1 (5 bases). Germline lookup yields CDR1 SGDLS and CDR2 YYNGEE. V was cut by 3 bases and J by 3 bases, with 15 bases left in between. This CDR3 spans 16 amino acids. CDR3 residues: CASSGATGVANEKLFF. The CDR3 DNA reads TGTGCCAGCAGCGGCGCGACGGGGGTTGCTAATGAAAAACTGTTTTTT.